This T cell receptor (beta chain) appears in the sequencing data of a study of shared clonotypes between healthy human individuals. There are 14 residues in the CDR3. Trimming took off 5 bases at V and 0 bases at J, with 8 bases between the two ends. The germline gives CDR1 MNHEY, CDR2 SMNVEV (reference sequence). On this clone: Its antigen is not known.

General study findings and limits: Naive subsets typically showed greater estimated richness than memory subsets.

Sorted-subset replicate PCR reactions were performed with approximately 180 ng DNA, corresponding to tens of thousands of T cell genomes. Libraries were prepared by immunoSEQ multiplex PCR; TCRdb keeps only in-frame clonotypes and omits some of them. The top ten hold about 0.13% of the sample, which has 2,100,000 or so clones, nearly 97% seen once. The chain is built from TRBV27 and TRBJ1-3; D may be TRBD1 (6 bases). The source of this sequence is a man aged 18 to 29 in good health. The sequenced material came from naive CD4+ T cells sorted from blood. Subset specified: CD45RA+ positively selected. The CDR3 spells CASSRGGSGNTIYF. The CDR3 DNA is TGTGCCAGCAGTAGAGGGGGCTCTGGAAACACCATATATTTT.